This passage covers 28 T cell receptor beta chains from one sample sequenced in a study of blood T cell repertoires in COVID-19. TCRdb keeps only in-frame clones here, not all; method: immunoSEQ multiplex PCR. The sample yields more than 65,000 clones, roughly 89% seen once. Sequenced material: peripheral blood. These receptors were collected from a man over 45 with acute or convalescent COVID-19.

This chain connects TRBV18 to TRBJ2-1; D perhaps matches TRBD1 (5 bases). Trimming took off 6 bases at V and 6 bases at J, with 24 bases between the two ends. CDR1 is KGHSH, CDR2 LQKENI, per germline. This CDR3 region has 17 residues. In nucleotides, the CDR3 is TGTGCCAGCTCGACGATTATGGGGCAGTCCCCCCCCAATGAGCAGTTCTTC. It specifies CASSTIMGQSPPNEQFF.

The chain has TRBV6-5 and TRBJ1-5; D is unclear. V dropped 6 bases and J dropped 6 bases, with 15 bases sitting between them. This CDR3 is 14 amino acids long. Germline V CDR1 and CDR2: MNHEY, SVGAGI. In DNA form, the CDR3 reads TGTGCCAGCAGCACAGAACGGGGATCTCAGCCCCAGCATTTT. Amino acid sequence: CASSTERGSQPQHF.

The chain links TRBV11-2 to TRBJ2-5; TRBD2 matches 13 bases. The CDR3 runs 15 residues. The junction had 4 bases not matched to a gene; V was cut back by 5 bases and J by 4 bases. CDR1 and CDR2 from the germline V gene are SGHAT and FQNNGV. The CDR3 DNA follows: TGTGCCAGCAGCAGCGGACTAGCGGGAGCAGAGACCCAGTACTTC. Its protein is CASSSGLAGAETQYF.

V usage is TRBV15 and J usage is TRBJ1-3, with 7 bases identical to TRBD1. CDR3 length equals 15 residues. The trim removed 3 bases at V and 0 bases at J, leaving 2 bases unmatched. Germline-derived CDR1 and CDR2 are LNHNV and YYDKDF (reference sequence). The CDR3 bases are TGTGCCACCAGCAGGGGACAGCGCTCTGGAAACACCATATATTTT. Its protein product is CATSRGQRSGNTIYF.

The chain couples TRBV6-2 or TRBV6-3 to TRBJ2-1; 7 bases are a match to TRBD2. The V segment lost 3 bases and the J segment 7 bases; nucleotides outside the gene matches: 12. CDR3 size: 16 residues. The germline V gene has CDR1 MNHEY and CDR2 SVGEGT. The CDR3 sequence is CASSYFLAVGRNEQFF. DNA of the CDR3: TGTGCCAGCAGTTATTTCCTAGCGGTGGGGAGGAATGAGCAGTTCTTC.

The chain links TRBV30 to TRBJ1-1; D is uncertain. CDR3 length equals 13 residues. The V gene's germline CDR1 is GTSNPN and CDR2 SVGIG (reference sequence). V was pared by 2 bases and J by 2 bases, with 9 bases between. In nucleotides, the CDR3 is TGTGCCTGGAGTCGGGGTTTTAACACTGAAGCTTTCTTT. It is translated as CAWSRGFNTEAFF.

J is TRBJ2-5 and V is TRBV11-2; 7 nucleotides align to TRBD2. The CDR3 sequence is 15 residues long. V gave up 4 bases and J gave up 3 bases; unmatched junction bases: 8. The germline CDR1 and CDR2 sequences are SGHAT and FQNNGV. CDR3 amino acids: CASSSGASGKETQYF. DNA for the CDR3: TGTGCCAGCAGCTCCGGGGCTAGCGGCAAAGAGACCCAGTACTTC.

The chain is built from TRBV28 and TRBJ2-3; a weak D match, TRBD2 (7 bases). Germline V gene data show CDR1 as MDHEN and CDR2 as SYDVKM. V dropped 1 base and J dropped 6 bases, with 14 bases sitting between them. The CDR3 is made up of 15 amino acids. The CDR3 nucleotides are TGTGCCAGCAGTTTATTGGGGGGGGGCGTGGATACGCAGTATTTT. This encodes CASSLLGGGVDTQYF.

The chain combines TRBV7-2 with TRBJ1-4, with a tentative D call TRBD1 (6 bases). V lost 3 bases to trimming and J lost 6 bases, with 11 bases between them. Germline V gene sequence: CDR1 SGHTA, CDR2 FQGNSA. The CDR3 spans 14 residues. CDR3 amino acids: CASSFRGGDEKLFF. The DNA for the CDR3 is TGTGCCAGCAGCTTTCGAGGGGGGGATGAAAAACTGTTTTTT.

This chain links TRBV24-1 with TRBJ2-3, with TRBD1 as a possible D gene (6 bases). Trimming removed 4 bases at V and 4 bases at J, with 17 bases between. The CDR3 is 16 residues long. Germline loops: CDR1 KGHDR, CDR2 SFDVKD. The DNA of the CDR3 is TGTGCCACCAGTGACCTCCAGGGGAAAGAGGCAGATACGCAGTATTTT. It yields the protein CATSDLQGKEADTQYF.

This clone was seen more than once but under ten times. This chain uses TRBV6-6 with TRBJ1-5; D gene ambiguous. V dropped 0 bases and J dropped 4 bases, with 7 bases sitting between them. This CDR3 has 14 amino acids. Germline V gives CDR1 MNHNY, CDR2 SVGAGI (reference sequence). CDR3 residues: CASSYSSGNQPQHF. DNA of the CDR3: TGTGCCAGCAGTTACTCGAGCGGTAATCAGCCCCAGCATTTT.

The V gene is TRBV14, the J gene TRBJ2-7, with D uncertain. This CDR3 region has 14 residues. Germline values: CDR1 SGHDN, CDR2 FVKESK. Trimming removed 10 bases at V and 0 bases at J, with 16 bases between. CDR3 amino acids: CATSTQDTSYEQYF. DNA for the CDR3: TGTGCCACCTCCACGCAGGATACCTCCTACGAGCAGTACTTC.

The chain employs TRBV2 and TRBJ1-2; tentatively, D is TRBD1 (6 bases). There are 14 residues in the CDR3. Trimming removed 8 bases from V and 8 bases from J, with 21 bases in between. Germline lookup yields CDR1 SNHLY and CDR2 FYNNEI. For the CDR3, the DNA is TGTGCCAGCGGGTACTCGGACAGCTTTGGGGGCTACACCTTC. Translated, it gives CASGYSDSFGGYTF. Using reference TRBV2 and TRBJ1-2 for the parts outside the CDR3, the full variable domain is EPEVTQTPSHQVTQMGQEVILRCVPISNHLYFYWYRQILGQKVEFLVSFYNNEISEKSEIFDDQFSVERPDGSNFTLKIRSTKLEDSAMYFCASGYSDSFGGYTFGSGTRLTVV.

This clone has a handful of counts. The chain carries TRBV5-1 and TRBJ2-7; weak D call: TRBD2 (6 bases). V lost 4 bases to trimming and J lost 0 bases, with 17 bases between them. This CDR3 spans 16 amino acids. CDR1 is SGHRS, CDR2 YFSETQ, per germline. CDR3 sequence: CASSAYQGGSSYEQYF. The CDR3, as DNA: TGCGCCAGCAGCGCGTACCAGGGAGGTAGCTCCTACGAGCAGTACTTC.

This clone was found a few times. This sequence joins TRBV7-2 and TRBJ1-2; 7 bases are shared with TRBD1. The germline gives CDR1 SGHTA, CDR2 FQGNSA. The CDR3 spans 13 residues. Trimming removed 3 bases from V and 5 bases from J; junction bases left unmatched: 3. The CDR3 nucleotides are TGTGCCAGCAGCTTTGACAGGGAATATGGCTACACCTTC. Its translation: CASSFDREYGYTF.

This chain connects TRBV7-3 to TRBJ2-3; perhaps TRBD2 as D (5 bases). Germline CDR1 is SGHTA and CDR2 is FQGTGA. This CDR3 is built from 13 residues. The V gene lost 5 bases and the J gene lost 7 bases, with 13 bases spanning the gap. CDR3 residues: CASSPAPGNTQYF. DNA of the CDR3: TGTGCCAGCAGCCCCGCCCCCGGGAATACGCAGTATTTT.

The chain is built from TRBV28 and TRBJ2-3; 9 bases align to TRBD2. CDR1 is MDHEN and CDR2 is SYDVKM in the germline V gene. The CDR3 sequence is 14 residues long. J lost 6 bases, V lost 4 bases, and 5 bases had no gene match. Here the CDR3 reads CASSWVAGVDTQYF. CDR3 nucleotides: TGTGCCAGCAGTTGGGTAGCGGGAGTGGATACGCAGTATTTT.

This clone has more than one count but fewer than ten. This sequence joins TRBV7-2 and TRBJ1-1; weak D call: TRBD1 (5 bases). This CDR3 contains 15 residues. Germline loops: CDR1 SGHTA, CDR2 FQGNSA. Trimming cost V 5 bases and J 4 bases, with 17 bases left between them. CDR3 sequence (DNA): TGTGCCAGCAGCCCCACGGGGGGAATCGGCACTGAAGCTTTCTTT. Its protein is CASSPTGGIGTEAFF. Complete variable domain (other parts from reference TRBV7-2 and TRBJ1-1): GAGVSQSPSNKVTEKGKDVELRCDPISGHTALYWYRQSLGQGLEFLIYFQGNSAPDKSGLPSDRFSAERTGGSVSTLTIQRTQQEDSAVYLCASSPTGGIGTEAFFGQGTRLTVV.

This chain links TRBV11-2 with TRBJ2-2; no clear D. In germline, CDR1 is SGHAT, CDR2 FQNNGV. The V and J ends lost 0 bases and 7 bases respectively, with 12 bases between them. The CDR3 length is 15 residues. This CDR3 is CASSLEAGIFGELFF. The DNA of the CDR3 is TGTGCCAGCAGCTTAGAGGCAGGCATCTTCGGGGAGCTGTTTTTT.

The J gene is TRBJ1-1, the V gene TRBV3-1 (or the pseudogene TRBV3-2); D call uncertain. The CDR3 spans 12 residues. Germline V gene sequence: CDR1 LGHDT, CDR2 YNNKEL (reference sequence). V shed 4 bases and J shed 4 bases, with 7 bases lying between them. The CDR3, as DNA: TGTGCCAGCAGCCCGAGGAGCACTGAAGCTTTCTTT. As protein: CASSPRSTEAFF.

The chain is built from TRBV3-1 (or the pseudogene TRBV3-2) and TRBJ2-7; 7 positions match TRBD2. The CDR3 loop spans 15 amino acids. From germline, CDR1 is LGHDT and CDR2 YNNKEL (reference sequence). The junction had 10 bases not matched to a gene; V was cut back by 1 base and J by 7 bases. CDR3 sequence: CASSQVASGRLEQYF. The CDR3 nucleotides are TGTGCCAGCAGCCAAGTCGCTAGCGGACGGTTGGAGCAGTACTTC.

The chain is built from TRBV7-9 and TRBJ2-5; TRBD1 aligns across 9 bases. The CDR3 sequence is 15 residues long. Germline assignment: CDR1 SEHNR and CDR2 FQNEAQ (reference sequence). With 10 bases clipped from V and 3 bases from J, the junction kept 12 bases outside the gene matches. Here the CDR3 DNA reads TGTGCCACCACCGACCTCGGGGACAGGGAAGAGACCCAGTACTTC. The encoded protein is CATTDLGDREETQYF.

This clone has a single count. The V and J genes are TRBV7-9 and TRBJ2-3, with a tentative D call TRBD1 (5 bases). V lost 6 bases to trimming and J lost 2 bases, with 12 bases between them. Germline CDR1 and CDR2: SEHNR and FQNEAQ (reference sequence). The CDR3 spans 14 residues. The CDR3 bases are TGTGCCAGCAGACAACAGGTCCTCACAGATACGCAGTATTTT. Translating gives CASRQQVLTDTQYF.

The V call is TRBV5-6, the J call TRBJ2-5; 9 bases agree with TRBD2. From germline, CDR1 is SGHDT and CDR2 YYEEEE. Losses at the gene ends were 0 bases for V and 5 bases for J; bases not matched to a gene: 5. The CDR3 is 15 amino acids. The CDR3 DNA reads TGTGCCAGCAGCTTGGATGCGGGGGGGCCGGAGACCCAGTACTTC. This translates into CASSLDAGGPETQYF. The entire variable domain, with the rest obtained from reference TRBV5-6 and TRBJ2-5, is as follows: DAGVTQSPTHLIKTRGQQVTLRCSPKSGHDTVSWYQQALGQGPQFIFQYYEEEERQRGNFPDRFSGHQFPNYSSELNVNALLLGDSALYLCASSLDAGGPETQYFGPGTRLLVL.

This clone was counted only a few times. The chain combines TRBV6-5 with TRBJ1-2; 10 nucleotides line up with TRBD1. CDR1 MNHEY and CDR2 SVGAGI come from the germline V gene. V dropped 6 bases and J dropped 3; count of bases not matched to a gene: 4. CDR3 length equals 14 residues. The DNA of the CDR3 is TGTGCCAGCAGGGGGACAGGGGTACACTATGGCTACACCTTC. Its protein product is CASRGTGVHYGYTF.

There are a few counts of this clone. The V call is TRBV7-8, the J call TRBJ1-6; 8 nucleotides line up with TRBD1. Germline V lookup: CDR1 SGHVS, CDR2 FQNEAQ. J lost 6 bases, V lost 2 bases, and 6 bases had no gene match. CDR3 size: 16 residues. The DNA for the CDR3 is TGTGCCAGCAGCTTATCTTGGCAGGGGGCTAATTCACCCCTCCACTTT. This sequence encodes CASSLSWQGANSPLHF. The variable domain in full, with the rest retrieved from reference TRBV7-8 and TRBJ1-6, is GAGVSQSPRYKVAKRGQDVALRCDPISGHVSLFWYQQALGQGPEFLTYFQNEAQLDKSGLPSDRFFAERPEGSVSTLKIQRTQQEDSAVYLCASSLSWQGANSPLHFGNGTRLTVT.

The chain uses TRBV5-1 and TRBJ1-2; 8 nucleotides line up with TRBD1. This CDR3 contains 14 residues. Germline-derived CDR1 and CDR2 are SGHRS and YFSETQ. V was pared by 2 bases and J by 6 bases, with 6 bases of the junction left unmatched. CDR3 DNA: TGCGCCAGCAGCTTCGGCAGGGGGCTTGATGGCTACACCTTC. Translated: CASSFGRGLDGYTF.

This chain uses TRBV15 with TRBJ2-3, with no clear D. This CDR3 is 13 amino acids long. V lost 0 bases and J 6 bases, leaving 7 bases between the germline ends. CDR1 and CDR2 from the germline V gene are LNHNV and YYDKDF (reference sequence). The CDR3 here is CATSRDKMDTQYF. CDR3 nucleotides: TGTGCCACCAGCAGAGATAAAATGGATACGCAGTATTTT. The full variable domain, its missing parts supplied by reference TRBV15 and TRBJ2-3, is DAMVIQNPRYQVTQFGKPVTLSCSQTLNHNVMYWYQQKSSQAPKLLFHYYDKDFNNEADTPDNFQSRRPNTSFCFLDIRSPGLGDTAMYLCATSRDKMDTQYFGPGTRLTVL.